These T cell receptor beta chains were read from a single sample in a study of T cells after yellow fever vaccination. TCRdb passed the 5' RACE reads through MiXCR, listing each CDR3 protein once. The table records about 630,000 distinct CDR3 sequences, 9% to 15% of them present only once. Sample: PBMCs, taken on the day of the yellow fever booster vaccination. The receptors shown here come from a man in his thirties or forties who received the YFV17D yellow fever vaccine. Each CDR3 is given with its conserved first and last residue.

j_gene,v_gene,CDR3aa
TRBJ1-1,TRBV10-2,CASSEIYWGAPGEAFF
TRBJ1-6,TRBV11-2,CASSLMASGTGRSPLHF
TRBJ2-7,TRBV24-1,CATSASTGMTYEQYF
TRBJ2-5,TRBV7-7,CASSSGTSGRPSTETQYF
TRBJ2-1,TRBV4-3,CASSQDGSGVNEQFF
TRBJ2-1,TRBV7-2,CARSLVSLAGGPHEQFF
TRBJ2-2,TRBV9,CASAGSPSGSSKSNTGELFF
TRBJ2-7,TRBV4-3,CASSPTLAGYEQYF
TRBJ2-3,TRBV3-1,CASSPSASDTQYF
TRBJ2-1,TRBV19,CASSISQAASGRAYNEQFF
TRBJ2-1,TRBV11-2,CASSIDRNNEQFF
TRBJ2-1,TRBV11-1,CASSPLTSGRESSYNEQFF
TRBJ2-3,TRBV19,CASSIGSGRDTQYF
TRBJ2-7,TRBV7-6,CASSHSAGTGRSEQYF
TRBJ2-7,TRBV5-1,CASSADRGIYSYEQYF
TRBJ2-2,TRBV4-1,CASSQDLVLSFSRGVTGELFF
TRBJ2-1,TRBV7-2,CASSLDYQSYNEQFF
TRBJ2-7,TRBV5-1,CASSRDILYEQYF
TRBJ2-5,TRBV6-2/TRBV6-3,CASSCLTCFGTQYF
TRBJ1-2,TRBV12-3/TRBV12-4,CASSLRGQGAGYTF
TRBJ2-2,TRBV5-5,CASSARTSGRDTGELFF
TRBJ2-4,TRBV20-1,CSAAKLGAKNIQYF
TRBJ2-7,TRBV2,CASNQGDYDYEQYF
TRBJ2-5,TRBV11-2,CASSPGEARTQYF
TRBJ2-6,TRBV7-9,CASSSGTTANVLTF
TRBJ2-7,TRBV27,CASSLKITGITYEQYF
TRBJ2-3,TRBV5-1,CASSPATSGATDTQYF
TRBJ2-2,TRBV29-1,CSVETGSRTGELFF
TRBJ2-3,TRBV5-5,CASRTGGFADTQYF
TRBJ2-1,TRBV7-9,CASSLGTSSYNEQFF
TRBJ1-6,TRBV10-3,CAISEGDSYNSPLHF
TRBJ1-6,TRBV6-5,CASSYSGQNSPLHF
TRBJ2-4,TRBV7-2,CASRPGQGLHIQYF